The T cell receptor beta chain under discussion was sequenced for a study of CD8 T cells in Susac syndrome. This CDR3 region has 17 residues. V lost 4 bases, J lost 3 bases, and 6 bases stayed unmatched. The V gene's germline CDR1 is SGHKS and CDR2 YYEKEE (reference sequence). The RNA input was roughly 0.45 to 1 ug, and it was reverse transcribed with random hexamers. The CDR3 of TCR beta was amplified by immunoSEQ multiplex PCR across 54 Vbeta and 13 Jbeta. TCRdb analysed the immunoSEQ multiplex PCR reads with MiXCR anew, one entry per CDR3 protein. The sample consists of 95,000 or so distinct CDR3 sequences, 85% to 95% of them appearing once.

Sequences were obtained from CD8+ T cells from PBMCs. This clonotype was sampled from a human donor in good health. V is TRBV5-5 and J is TRBJ2-1; 14 bases line up with TRBD2. CDR3 nucleotides: TGTGCCAGCAGCCCCGAGGGACTAGCGGGGGACTACAATGAGCAGTTCTTC. Protein: CASSPEGLAGDYNEQFF.